The rows below give T cell receptor beta chains drawn from one sample of a study of cytomegalovirus exposure and HLA in healthy donors. Assay: immunoSEQ multiplex PCR; the TCRdb copy retains only in-frame clones and omits some. Among about 70,000 clones listed, approximately 68% were seen once. Sequenced sample: PBMCs. These receptors all come from a woman in her twenties or thirties in good health and CMV-seronegative. CDR3s include the opening cysteine and the closing phenylalanine or tryptophan. The D gene is left open where the match is weak. Clone size is given for some rows only: seen once, a few or many times, or a class if the clone is expanded.

>NA|TRBV5-8|TRBJ2-1|NA
CASSLGLLSYNEQFF
TGTGCCAGCAGCTTGGGGCTTCTCTCCTACAATGAGCAGTTCTTC
>NA|TRBV7-2|TRBJ2-3|NA
CASSSLSSDTQYF
TGTGCCAGCAGCTCCCTATCGTCGGATACGCAGTATTTT
>once|TRBV6-1|TRBJ1-1|NA
CASSGSTGNTEAFF
TGTGCCAGCAGTGGTTCGACAGGGAACACTGAAGCTTTCTTT
>NA|TRBV2|TRBJ1-2|TRBD1
CASRDGSGGSKGYTF
TGTGCCAGCAGGGACGGCTCAGGGGGATCGAAAGGCTACACCTTC
>NA|TRBV6-5|TRBJ1-2|NA
CATKIAAPQHYGYTF
TGTGCCACCAAAATCGCGGCCCCACAACACTATGGCTACACCTTC
>once|TRBV19|TRBJ2-1|NA
CASSIKFDEQFF
TGTGCCAGTAGTATTAAATTCGATGAGCAGTTCTTC
>NA|TRBV7-3|TRBJ2-7|NA
CASSLSPGGLHEQYF
TGTGCCAGCAGCTTATCCCCGGGGGGCCTCCACGAGCAGTACTTC
>once|TRBV6-1|TRBJ2-6|NA
CASIGSGTGANVLTF
TGTGCCAGCATTGGCTCAGGGACTGGGGCCAACGTCCTGACTTTC
>few|TRBV5-3|TRBJ1-4|NA
CASPGGEKLFF
TGTGCCAGCCCTGGGGGGGAAAAACTGTTTTTT
>NA|TRBV13|TRBJ1-6|NA
CASSVGHINSPLHF
TGTGCCAGCAGCGTCGGACACATTAATTCACCCCTCCACTTT
>NA|TRBV2|TRBJ1-5|NA
CASTLGRSLRHSNQPQHF
TGTGCCAGCACTTTGGGGAGGAGCTTAAGGCATAGCAATCAGCCCCAGCATTTT
>NA|TRBV5-1|TRBJ1-6|NA
CASSTSTPSPLHF
TGCGCCAGCAGCACCTCGACACCCTCACCCCTCCACTTT
>NA|TRBV5-1|TRBJ2-5|NA
CASSLQVNVQETQYF
TGCGCCAGCAGCTTACAGGTGAATGTCCAAGAGACCCAGTACTTC
>NA|TRBV7-2|TRBJ2-5|TRBD1
CASSSRDSYLETQYF
TGTGCCAGCAGCAGCCGGGACAGCTATCTCGAGACCCAGTACTTC
>NA|TRBV25-1|TRBJ1-3|NA
CASSHRPSGNTIYF
TGTGCCAGCAGTCACAGACCCTCCGGAAACACCATATATTTT